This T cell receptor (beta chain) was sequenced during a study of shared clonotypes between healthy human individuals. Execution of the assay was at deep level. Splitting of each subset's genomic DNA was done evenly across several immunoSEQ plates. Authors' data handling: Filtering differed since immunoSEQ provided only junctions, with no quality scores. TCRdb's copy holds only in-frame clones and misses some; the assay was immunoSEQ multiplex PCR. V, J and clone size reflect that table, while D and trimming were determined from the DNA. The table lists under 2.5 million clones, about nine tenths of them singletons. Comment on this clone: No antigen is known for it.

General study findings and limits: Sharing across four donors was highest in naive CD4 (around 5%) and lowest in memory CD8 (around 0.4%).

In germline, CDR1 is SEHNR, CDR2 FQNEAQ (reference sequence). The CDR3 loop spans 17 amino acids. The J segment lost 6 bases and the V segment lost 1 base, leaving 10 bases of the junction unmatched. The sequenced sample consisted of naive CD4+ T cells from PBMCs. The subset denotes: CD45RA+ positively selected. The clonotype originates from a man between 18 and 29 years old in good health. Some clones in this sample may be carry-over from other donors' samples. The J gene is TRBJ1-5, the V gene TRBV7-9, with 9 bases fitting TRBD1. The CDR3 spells CASSLEGGTGSGQPQHF. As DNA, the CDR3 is TGTGCCAGCAGCTTAGAGGGCGGGACAGGGAGCGGTCAGCCCCAGCATTTT.